What follows are 5 T cell receptor beta chains derived from one specimen sequenced in a study of blood T cell repertoires in COVID-19 (dated by TCRdb to 2018 to 2021). The method was the immunoSEQ multiplex PCR assay. TCRdb limited this immuneACCESS table to in-frame rearrangements with V and J called. A share of clones is missing; checked studies link under half to unresolved V genes, and the rest is unexplained. This sample lists some 200,000 clones; roughly 92% were detected once. The ten most abundant clones make up about 0.76% of the sample. Sequencing was done on a sample of peripheral blood. All receptors come from a man in his thirties or forties with COVID-19, enrolled during active disease.

V usage is TRBV3-1 (or the pseudogene TRBV3-2) and J usage is TRBJ2-3; D remains unclear. Trimming took 0 bases from V and 1 from J, leaving 8 bases between them. This CDR3 is built from 15 residues. From germline, CDR1 is LGHDT and CDR2 YNNKEL (reference sequence). CDR3 nucleotides: TGTGCCAGCAGCCAAGATAGCAGCGGCACAGATACGCAGTATTTT. Translated, it gives CASSQDSSGTDTQYF.

The chain couples TRBV11-2 to TRBJ1-1, with TRBD1 matching 8 bases. Germline assignment: CDR1 SGHAT and CDR2 FQNNGV. The CDR3 covers 16 residues. The junction had 10 bases not matched to a gene; V was cut back by 3 bases and J by 4 bases. The CDR3 reads CASSLPLGQGSTEAFF. CDR3 DNA: TGTGCCAGCAGCTTGCCCTTAGGACAGGGATCCACTGAAGCTTTCTTT.

With respect to this clone: Other nucleotide sequences from this sample produce the same CDR3. The V and J genes are TRBV6-1 and TRBJ1-2; possibly TRBD1 for D (6 bases). Germline V CDR1 and CDR2: MNHNS, SASEGT. V lost 1 base and J lost 7, with 7 bases in between. This CDR3 comprises 12 residues. The CDR3 DNA is TGTGCCAGCAGTGAAGGGGGGCTTGGCTACACCTTC. This gives the protein CASSEGGLGYTF.

V and J are TRBV28 and TRBJ1-4, with TRBD1 as a possible D gene (6 bases). This CDR3 region has 16 residues. Trimming cost V 6 bases and J 3 bases, with 17 bases left between them. Germline CDR1 is MDHEN and CDR2 is SYDVKM. The CDR3 here is CASRGQGLGANEKLFF. In DNA, the CDR3 is TGTGCCAGCAGGGGTCAGGGGCTAGGGGCTAATGAAAAACTGTTTTTT.

The V call is TRBV30, the J call TRBJ1-2; no definite D call. Trimming removed 3 bases at V and 8 bases at J, with 10 bases between. This CDR3 contains 11 residues. CDR1 and CDR2 (germline): GTSNPN, SVGIG (reference sequence). CDR3 amino acids: CAWRSGYGYTF. The DNA of the CDR3 is TGTGCCTGGAGGTCCGGGTACGGCTACACCTTC.